These 15 T cell receptor beta chains originate from one sample sequenced in a study of CD8+ T cells in alopecia areata. Sequencing used cDNA as its template, made by extracting RNA and reverse transcribing it. The method was immunoSEQ multiplex PCR; TCRdb's version includes in-frame clones alone and lacks a portion of them. The sample carries about 150,000 clones, 50% to 65% recorded once. Material: CD8+ T cells sorted from blood, obtained at week 0. The receptor source for this set is a human donor with alopecia areata.

The chain links TRBV29-1 to TRBJ1-1, with D unclear. Germline V gene lookup returns CDR1 SQVTM and CDR2 ANQGSEA. The CDR3 runs 14 residues. V was pared by 5 bases and J by 1 base, with 14 bases between. The CDR3 loop reads CSVWTNGPNTEAFF. The CDR3 DNA reads TGCAGCGTTTGGACGAACGGGCCGAACACTGAAGCTTTCTTT.

This clone was seen more than once but under ten times. The chain couples TRBV4-3 to TRBJ1-5, with 8 nucleotides matching TRBD1. The CDR3 runs 16 residues. Per germline, CDR1 LGHNA and CDR2 YSLEER. The V and J ends lost 0 bases and 4 bases, in that order; junction bases with no gene match: 5. CDR3 bases: TGCGCCAGCAGCCAAGACAGGGGGCTGCGAAATCAGCCCCAGCATTTT. Translated: CASSQDRGLRNQPQHF.

This rearrangement joins TRBV7-2 to TRBJ2-6, with no clear D. Looked up from germline, CDR1 is SGHTA and CDR2 is FQGNSA. The CDR3 covers 16 residues. Trimming removed 5 bases from V and 0 bases from J, with 11 bases in between. This CDR3 reads CASSSVLPSGANVLTF. The CDR3 coding sequence is TGTGCCAGCAGCAGCGTCCTCCCCTCTGGGGCCAACGTCCTGACTTTC. The full variable domain, rest sourced from reference TRBV7-2 and TRBJ2-6, is GAGVSQSPSNKVTEKGKDVELRCDPISGHTALYWYRQSLGQGLEFLIYFQGNSAPDKSGLPSDRFSAERTGGSVSTLTIQRTQQEDSAVYLCASSSVLPSGANVLTFGAGSRLTVL.

This clone occurred a few times. This chain links TRBV29-1 with TRBJ1-2; perhaps TRBD1 as D (5 bases). The CDR3 is 14 amino acids. With 6 bases removed from V and 8 bases from J, the gap between germline ends came to 22 bases. CDR1 SQVTM and CDR2 ANQGSEA come from the germline V gene. CDR3 in DNA: TGCAGCGTCCTAGTGGGGGGGTTGTTGGAAGGCTACACCTTC. Its protein is CSVLVGGLLEGYTF.

This chain uses TRBV5-1 with TRBJ2-3, with 7 bases lining up with TRBD2. The V gene's germline CDR1 is SGHRS and CDR2 YFSETQ. This CDR3 has 14 amino acids. After removal of 4 bases from V and 5 bases from J, the junction contained 7 bases not matched to a gene. The CDR3 nucleotides are TGCGCCAGCAGCCCGGAGTGGGAGGGAGATACGCAGTATTTT. Translated, it gives CASSPEWEGDTQYF.

This clone showed up just a few times. The chain has TRBV6-6 and TRBJ2-2; D is unresolved. The CDR3 is made up of 12 amino acids. Germline assignment: CDR1 MNHNY and CDR2 SVGAGI (reference sequence). Trimming shortened V by 5 bases and J by 0 bases, and 1 base separated the two germline ends. The CDR3 region has the DNA TGTGCCAGCAGTCCGAACACCGGGGAGCTGTTTTTT. Amino acid sequence: CASSPNTGELFF.

J is TRBJ1-5 and V is TRBV9; tentative D call: TRBD1 (5 bases). The CDR3 is made up of 15 amino acids. Germline V lookup: CDR1 SGDLS, CDR2 YYNGEE. V lost 3 bases and J lost 2, with 12 bases in between. Here the CDR3 reads CASSASEGGNQPQHF. The CDR3 coding sequence is TGTGCCAGCAGCGCCTCAGAAGGGGGCAATCAGCCCCAGCATTTT.

The J gene is TRBJ2-1, the V gene TRBV6-5; maybe TRBD2 (5 bases). The CDR3 contains 14 residues. Trimming took 4 bases from V and 8 from J, leaving 15 bases between them. Germline values: CDR1 MNHEY, CDR2 SVGAGI. In nucleotides, the CDR3 is TGTGCCAGCAGTTCCCTCGGACTTCCCGATGAGCAGTTCTTC. This codes for CASSSLGLPDEQFF.

There are a few counts of this clone. The chain employs TRBV30 and TRBJ2-7, with D possibly being TRBD1 (6 bases). Trimming shortened V by 1 base and J by 0 bases, and 7 bases separated the two germline ends. The CDR3 consists of 13 residues. Per the germline V gene, CDR1 is GTSNPN and CDR2 is SVGIG (reference sequence). In nucleotides, the CDR3 is TGTGCCTGGAGTGGAGGGGGCTCCTACGAGCAGTACTTC. It specifies CAWSGGGSYEQYF.

The chain combines TRBV4-1 with TRBJ2-7; no firm D call. CDR1 MGHRA and CDR2 YSYEKL come from the germline V gene. The V end was cut by 4 bases, the J end by 5 bases, with 12 bases between. This CDR3 is 13 amino acids long. CDR3 region: CASSPDPRDEQYF. The CDR3 DNA reads TGCGCCAGCAGCCCGGATCCACGGGACGAGCAGTACTTC.

The rearrangement joins TRBV9 to TRBJ2-2; possibly TRBD2 for D (5 bases). The CDR3 consists of 15 residues. V lost 3 bases, J lost 0 bases, and 9 bases lay in between. Germline values: CDR1 SGDLS, CDR2 YYNGEE. The CDR3 nucleotides are TGTGCCAGCAGCGGGTCACTAGCGAACACCGGGGAGCTGTTTTTT. Amino acid sequence: CASSGSLANTGELFF.

The chain is built from TRBV27 and TRBJ1-5; D unclear. The length of the CDR3 is 15 residues. The V gene's germline CDR1 is MNHEY and CDR2 SMNVEV (reference sequence). V was shortened by 3 bases and J by 0 bases, with 9 bases between the two germline ends. The CDR3 region has the DNA TGTGCCAGCAGTTTGGACGGTAATAGCAATCAGCCCCAGCATTTT. This encodes CASSLDGNSNQPQHF.

A single count supports this clone. The J gene is TRBJ1-4, the V gene TRBV13, with D tentatively TRBD1 (6 bases). The CDR3 extends over 13 amino acids. Germline assignment: CDR1 PRHDT and CDR2 FYEKMQ (reference sequence). V was pared by 7 bases and J by 7 bases, with 13 bases between. Here the CDR3 reads CASMTLGGEKLFF. DNA for the CDR3: TGTGCCAGCATGACGTTAGGGGGTGAAAAACTGTTTTTT.

The rearrangement uses TRBV2 and TRBJ2-7; D possibly corresponds to TRBD2 (6 bases). The V and J ends lost 0 bases and 3 bases respectively, with 9 bases between them. The germline gives CDR1 SNHLY, CDR2 FYNNEI. CDR3 size: 14 residues. CDR3 residues: CASSEAPGVYEQYF. The CDR3 DNA is TGTGCCAGCAGTGAAGCGCCGGGGGTCTACGAGCAGTACTTC. The complete variable domain, with remaining parts taken from reference TRBV2 and TRBJ2-7, reads EPEVTQTPSHQVTQMGQEVILRCVPISNHLYFYWYRQILGQKVEFLVSFYNNEISEKSEIFDDQFSVERPDGSNFTLKIRSTKLEDSAMYFCASSEAPGVYEQYFGPGTRLTVT.

This chain uses TRBV30 with TRBJ1-2; D perhaps matches TRBD1 (5 bases). V was cut by 0 bases and J by 6 bases, with 11 bases left in between. The CDR3 consists of 13 residues. Germline-derived CDR1 and CDR2 are GTSNPN and SVGIG (reference sequence). CDR3 amino acids: CAWSVLTGDGYTF. CDR3 bases: TGTGCCTGGAGTGTACTAACAGGTGATGGCTACACCTTC.